The rows below give T cell receptor beta chains drawn from one sample of a study of graft-versus-host responses after intestinal transplantation. Repertoires were generated with immunoSEQ multiplex PCR, while TCRdb's copy carries only in-frame clones and drops some. Of tens of thousands of clones listed, roughly 92% were seen once; the top ten hold 6.7%. This specimen was bone marrow, taken less than 750 days after intestinal transplantation. The receptors come from a human patient who received an intestinal transplant, so some T cells may come from the graft donor. The CDR3 runs from the conserved cysteine through the conserved F or W. The order of the fields is D gene, V gene, J gene, clone size, CDR3 DNA, CDR3 protein. The D gene is left open where the match is weak. Clone size, where shown, is once, few, many, or a class for clones that have expanded.

-	TRBV27	TRBJ1-1	few	TGTGCCAGCAGCCACGGCAGGGTGAACACTGAAGCTTTCTTT	CASSHGRVNTEAFF
-	TRBV30	TRBJ2-2	-	TGTGCCTGGAGATCACTAGCCGGGACAAGGGCCGGGGAGCTGTTTTTT	CAWRSLAGTRAGELFF
TRBD2	TRBV11-2	TRBJ2-1	-	TGTGCCAGCAGCTTGGGGACTAGCATTGAGCAGTTCTTC	CASSLGTSIEQFF
TRBD1	TRBV6-5	TRBJ1-1	-	TGTGCCAGCAGTGCGACAGGGTTATCTGAAGCTTTCTTT	CASSATGLSEAFF
TRBD2	TRBV7-9	TRBJ2-2	-	TGTGCCAGCAGCTTAGTGGGACTAGCGGTCGGGGAGCTGTTTTTT	CASSLVGLAVGELFF
TRBD1	TRBV5-6	TRBJ1-4	-	TGTGCCAGCAGCGAACAGGGGGCCGGTAATGAAAAACTGTTTTTT	CASSEQGAGNEKLFF
-	TRBV14	TRBJ2-7	-	TGTGCCAGCAGCCAAGGATGGTCAGGGGGGACCTACGAGCAGTACTTC	CASSQGWSGGTYEQYF
-	TRBV6-1	TRBJ1-2	-	TGTGCCAGCAGTGTCGGGTCTCTGGGAGGCTACACCTTC	CASSVGSLGGYTF
-	TRBV7-9	TRBJ2-7	-	TGTGCCAGCAGCCCATTGGACAGCCAGAGTTCCTACGAGCAGTACTTC	CASSPLDSQSSYEQYF
-	TRBV6-5	TRBJ2-7	once	TGTGCCAGCAGCCCCGTGGGACTCCCGTACGAGCAGTACTTC	CASSPVGLPYEQYF
-	TRBV9	TRBJ2-1	-	TGTGCCAGCAGCGTAGGGCCACTAGTAAACGGCTACAATGAGCAGTTCTTC	CASSVGPLVNGYNEQFF
-	TRBV5-1	TRBJ2-3	once	TGCGCCAGCAGCTTGGATCGTCAGAGCACAGATACGCAGTATTTT	CASSLDRQSTDTQYF
TRBD1	TRBV18	TRBJ2-2	few	TGTGCCAGCTCACAAACGGCCGGGACAGATACCACCGGGGAGCTGTTTTTT	CASSQTAGTDTTGELFF
-	TRBV6-6	TRBJ1-1	-	TGTGCCAGCAGTTACTTGGTAGACACTGAAGCTTTCTTT	CASSYLVDTEAFF
TRBD1	TRBV5-1	TRBJ1-1	-	TGCGCCAGCAGCTTAATCTACAGGGGGTCGGACACTGAAGCTTTCTTT	CASSLIYRGSDTEAFF
-	TRBV5-1	TRBJ1-2	-	TGCGCCAGCAGCCCTCAGATGGGGGGCTATGGCTACACCTTC	CASSPQMGGYGYTF
-	TRBV5-1	TRBJ2-3	once	TGCGCCAGCAGCCCGGAATCCAGCACAGATACGCAGTATTTT	CASSPESSTDTQYF
-	TRBV7-9	TRBJ1-3	-	TGTGCCAGCAACGACCGCTCTGGAAACACCATATATTTT	CASNDRSGNTIYF
-	TRBV7-3	TRBJ1-1	-	TGTGCCAGCAGCCCTACCGCGGGATTCACTGAAGCTTTCTTT	CASSPTAGFTEAFF
-	TRBV29-1	TRBJ1-3	-	TGCAGCTCCTTGGGCCCGGGAGGCTCTGGAAACACCATATATTTT	CSSLGPGGSGNTIYF
-	TRBV7-2	TRBJ2-3	-	TGTGCCAGCAGCTTAGTGGATACGCAGTATTTT	CASSLVDTQYF
-	TRBV18	TRBJ2-7	-	TGTGCCAGCTCACCCACCGGACAGACAGGATCCTACGAGCAGTACTTC	CASSPTGQTGSYEQYF
-	TRBV6-1	TRBJ2-2	-	TGTGCCAGCAGTGACACGGTAAACACCGGGGAGCTGTTTTTT	CASSDTVNTGELFF
TRBD1	TRBV5-1	TRBJ1-1	-	TGCGCCAGCAGCTACGGGACAGGGGGTGGGAACACTGAAGCTTTCTTT	CASSYGTGGGNTEAFF
-	TRBV19	TRBJ1-5	once	TGTGCCAGTAGTATCTCATGGGCTGGGGGCATGGGCAATCAGCCCCAGCATTTT	CASSISWAGGMGNQPQHF
TRBD2	TRBV11-2	TRBJ2-1	-	TGTGCCAGCAGCTCCAACCACTTACTAGCGGGAGTCTACAATGAGCAGTTCTTC	CASSSNHLLAGVYNEQFF
-	TRBV7-9	TRBJ1-2	-	TGTGCCAGCAGCTTTGGGGGAGGGCCCGGTGGCTACACCTTC	CASSFGGGPGGYTF
-	TRBV28	TRBJ1-5	-	TGTGCCAGCAGTCCCATGGGGGACAATCAGCCCCAGCATTTT	CASSPMGDNQPQHF
-	TRBV7-7	TRBJ2-3	-	TGTGCCAGCAGTCAAGAACCGGGACGATCGAGTAGGGATACGCAGTATTTT	CASSQEPGRSSRDTQYF
-	TRBV28	TRBJ1-1	-	TGTGCCAGCAGTTTTGACAGGAACACTGAAGCTTTCTTT	CASSFDRNTEAFF
-	TRBV6-1	TRBJ1-5	-	TGTGCCACCTCGACGAGCATAAATCAGCCCCAGCATTTT	CATSTSINQPQHF
-	TRBV9	TRBJ1-1	-	TGTGCCAGCAGCGGAGACCATACGAACGACAGAAAGAACACTGAAGCTTTCTTT	CASSGDHTNDRKNTEAFF
-	TRBV10-3	TRBJ2-4	-	TGTGCCATCAGTGAGTATCAGGGAGGCATTCAGTACTTC	CAISEYQGGIQYF
TRBD1	TRBV6-5	TRBJ2-7	-	TGTGCCAGCAGTCCCTCGGGACAGGGCACCTACGAGCAGTACTTC	CASSPSGQGTYEQYF
-	TRBV7-6	TRBJ2-3	-	TGTGCCAGCAGCTTAGCGATGACAGATACGCAGTATTTT	CASSLAMTDTQYF
-	TRBV4-1	TRBJ2-7	-	TGCGCCAGCAGCCTTCGGGGCCTCGGGGATACTGACGAGCAGTACTTC	CASSLRGLGDTDEQYF
-	TRBV6-5	TRBJ2-7	-	TGTGCCAGCAGTTACTCGGACAATATTTTGGAGCAGTACTTC	CASSYSDNILEQYF
-	TRBV5-1	TRBJ2-3	-	TGCGCCAGCAGCCCGGTTGGAGGGAACCCAGATACGCAGTATTTT	CASSPVGGNPDTQYF
TRBD1	TRBV6-6	TRBJ1-1	-	TGTGCCAGCAGTCGCCGGGACAGGTCGAACACTGAAGCTTTCTTT	CASSRRDRSNTEAFF
-	TRBV2	TRBJ1-5	-	TGTGCCAGCAGTGACCCGGGGGAGGGGGAGCCCCAGCATTTT	CASSDPGEGEPQHF
-	TRBV6-4	TRBJ2-1	once	TGTGCCAGCAGCTTGACGAACTACAATGAGCAGTTCTTC	CASSLTNYNEQFF
-	TRBV4-1	TRBJ1-4	-	TGCGCCAGCCGCTCACGTTTGGAAAAACTGTTTTTT	CASRSRLEKLFF
TRBD2	TRBV11-3	TRBJ2-2	-	TGTGCCAGCAGCAGACTAAGCGGGGGGGCGAACACCGGGGAGCTGTTTTTT	CASSRLSGGANTGELFF
TRBD2	TRBV9	TRBJ2-3	-	TGTGCCAGCAGCGTAAAGGAGGGTAGCGGGAGATCTAGCACAGATACGCAGTATTTT	CASSVKEGSGRSSTDTQYF
-	TRBV29-1	TRBJ1-2	once	TGCAGCGTTGTCACTACCGAGGGCTACACCTTC	CSVVTTEGYTF
-	TRBV5-5	TRBJ2-1	-	TGTGCCAGCACCGTTCCGGTCTTCAGCTCCTACAATGAGCAGTTCTTC	CASTVPVFSSYNEQFF
-	TRBV5-1	TRBJ2-7	-	TGCGCCAGCAGCGGCAACTACGAGCAGTACTTC	CASSGNYEQYF
-	TRBV6-6	TRBJ1-1	-	TGTGCCAGCAGGTTCGGCAGGAGTAACACTGAAGCTTTCTTT	CASRFGRSNTEAFF
-	TRBV7-2	TRBJ2-1	-	TGTGCCAGCAGCTTAAAAGAGCAGTTCTTC	CASSLKEQFF
-	TRBV6-5	TRBJ1-2	-	TGTGCCAGCAGTTACGTGGACAGTGGCTACACCTTC	CASSYVDSGYTF
-	TRBV6-5	TRBJ1-2	-	TGTGCCAGCAGTTACTCGGATAGGGCCCGTGGCTACACCTTC	CASSYSDRARGYTF